This TCR beta chain was sequenced in a study of PD-1 blockade in classical Hodgkin lymphoma. A word on this clone: Its antigen is currently unknown.

Assay: immunoSEQ multiplex PCR; the TCRdb copy retains only in-frame clones and omits some. The profile shows over 50,000 clones, 87% of them singletons. The time point here: cycle 4 day 1 (C4D1), after less than 7 weeks of nivolumab. All the patients suffered relapse after autologous stem cell transplantation, and brentuximab vedotin exposure differed. The best responses consisted of complete response, partial response or progressive disease. Whole-study findings and limits: Repertoires differed for reasons still undefined, possibly disease activity or prior therapy.

Germline lookup yields CDR1 MNHEY and CDR2 SVGAGI. Trimming removed 0 bases from V and 8 bases from J, with 13 bases in between. The length of the CDR3 is 14 residues. The TCR sequence derives from a human donor with classical Hodgkin lymphoma. The chain employs TRBV6-5 and TRBJ1-2, with unresolved D. The specimen was peripheral blood mononuclear cells (PBMCs), collected before the fourth cycle of nivolumab. CDR3 region: CASSYSGLKYGYTF. CDR3 coding DNA: TGTGCCAGCAGTTACTCTGGCCTCAAATACGGCTACACCTTC.